These 30 T cell receptor beta chains came from one sample sequenced in a study of blood T cells in healthy people across ages. Through a sample-barcoded 5' primer and a J-beta primer mix, a second PCR was run for roughly 7 to 12 cycles. Using its own MiXCR run on the 5' RACE reads, TCRdb lists one record per CDR3 protein. The table lists about 720,000 distinct CDR3 sequences, 22% of them singletons. The sequencing sample was made of blood. These TCRs come from a man between 65 and 85 years old in good health.

This clonotype was seen a few times. An end of the junction does not agree with germline; a read error may underlie this. The chain is built from TRBV5-1 and TRBJ2-3; 8 bases are shared with TRBD1. CDR1 and CDR2 from the germline V gene are SGHRS and YFSETQ. The CDR3 extends over 15 amino acids. CDR3 sequence (DNA): TGCACCAGCAGCTTGGAAGGCAGGGGGCCCGATACGCAGTATTTT. It specifies CTSSLEGRGPDTQYF.

On this clonotype itself: Since a much larger clone is just one base distant, this may be a read error. The chain carries TRBV20-1 and TRBJ2-5; TRBD1 matches 8 bases. This CDR3 contains 13 residues. V lost 5 bases to trimming and J lost 11 bases; unmatched junction nucleotides: 13. Germline V gives CDR1 DFQATT, CDR2 SNEGSKA (reference sequence). CDR3 residues: CSAAGQGSYGQYF. The CDR3 DNA follows: TGCAGTGCTGCCGGACAGGGTTCGTACGGGCAGTACTTC.

The table lists this clonotype with a few counts. The chain has TRBV27 and TRBJ2-5; 8 bases match TRBD1. Unmatched junction bases numbered 11, after V lost 6 bases and J lost 11 bases. The length of the CDR3 is 13 residues. Per the germline V gene, CDR1 is MNHEY and CDR2 is SMNVEV (reference sequence). This CDR3 reads CASSPGTGREQYF. CDR3 sequence (DNA): TGTGCCAGCAGCCCAGGGACAGGAAGGGAGCAGTACTTC.

This clonotype was detected only a few times. The V and J genes are TRBV6-6 and TRBJ1-3; a weak D match, TRBD1 (6 bases). Germline-derived CDR1 and CDR2 are MNHNY and SVGAGI (reference sequence). V lost 0 bases, J lost 3 bases, and 9 bases lay in between. The CDR3 contains 15 residues. The CDR3 is CASSYSGGGGNTIYF. CDR3 coding DNA: TGTGCCAGCAGTTACTCCGGGGGCGGTGGAAACACCATATATTTT.

V usage is TRBV5-6 and J usage is TRBJ2-3; either TRBD1 or TRBD2 may supply D (8 bases each). Germline CDR1 SGHDT, CDR2 YYEEEE. The V and J ends lost 5 bases and 6 bases respectively, with 37 bases between them. This CDR3 is built from 21 residues. For the CDR3, the DNA is TGTGCCAGCAGTCCGGGACAGGCAGTCAGACTAGCGCCAACCAGGCCGGATACGCAGTATTTT. Its translation is CASSPGQAVRLAPTRPDTQYF.

This clonotype was detected only a few times. The chain uses TRBV10-1 and TRBJ1-4; D gene unclear. CDR1 and CDR2 from the germline V gene are WNHNN and SYGVQD (reference sequence). The ends were cut back, 6 bases at V and 0 bases at J, with 17 bases in the middle. The CDR3 consists of 17 residues. CDR3 bases: TGCGCCAGCAGCGACGGGCAGAACCGCGCAACTAATGAAAAACTGTTTTTT. The encoded protein is CASSDGQNRATNEKLFF.

The chain couples TRBV9 to TRBJ2-1; D is uncertain. There are 15 residues in the CDR3. CDR1 is SGDLS, CDR2 YYNGEE, per germline. V lost 0 bases, J lost 7 bases, and 14 bases lay in between. The CDR3 loop reads CASSVDPTVENEQFF. The CDR3 DNA reads as TGTGCCAGCAGCGTAGATCCCACAGTTGAGAATGAGCAGTTCTTC.

This clonotype has more than one count but fewer than ten. The chain uses TRBV20-1 and TRBJ2-5, with TRBD2 matching 11 bases. V gave up 3 bases and J gave up 7 bases; unmatched junction bases: 19. The CDR3 is made up of 18 amino acids. CDR1 is DFQATT and CDR2 is SNEGSKA in the germline V gene (reference sequence). CDR3 DNA sequence: TGCAGTGCTAGGGGCCCCCTCTCGGGACTAGCGGATCTAGGGACCCAGTACTTC. Translating it yields CSARGPLSGLADLGTQYF.

This clonotype has a handful of counts. The V call is TRBV5-1, the J call TRBJ2-1; the match to TRBD2 covers 9 bases. Looked up from germline, CDR1 is SGHRS and CDR2 is YFSETQ. This CDR3 comprises 15 residues. V dropped 4 bases and J dropped 8; count of bases not matched to a gene: 10. CDR3 in DNA: TGCGCCAGCAGCCGCGCACTAGCGGGCCTTTATGAGCAGTTCTTC. Its protein is CASSRALAGLYEQFF.

The gene calls are TRBV14 and TRBJ2-3, with 11 bases aligning to TRBD2. This CDR3 spans 17 amino acids. V was clipped by 0 bases and J by 6 bases; unmatched bases: 8. CDR1 is SGHDN, CDR2 FVKESK, per germline. CDR3 amino acids: CASSQDIAGGRRDTQYF. CDR3 nucleotide sequence: TGTGCCAGCAGCCAAGACATAGCGGGAGGGCGAAGGGATACGCAGTATTTT.

The gene calls are TRBV18 and TRBJ1-5; D unclear. V was cut by 5 bases and J by 0 bases, with 8 bases left in between. This CDR3 spans 14 amino acids. Germline CDR1 and CDR2: KGHSH and LQKENI. CDR3 amino acids: CASSALGSNQPQHF. In DNA, the CDR3 is TGTGCCAGCTCAGCCCTCGGTAGCAATCAGCCCCAGCATTTT.

The sample holds a few counts of this clonotype. This rearrangement joins TRBV11-1 to TRBJ2-5; D tentatively fits TRBD1 or TRBD2 (5 bases each). The germline gives CDR1 SGHAT, CDR2 FQDESV (reference sequence). Trimming pared 4 bases from V and 6 bases from J, leaving 18 bases between. The CDR3 consists of 15 residues. The CDR3 DNA follows: TGTGCCAGCAGCTCCTCCGGGACGGAACTGAAGACCCAGTACTTC. Encoded protein: CASSSSGTELKTQYF.

This clonotype has only a few counts. V gene TRBV3-1 combines with J gene TRBJ1-3; TRBD1 is a possible D gene (6 bases). Trimming removed 4 bases from V and 1 base from J, with 8 bases in between. The CDR3 length is 14 residues. Per the germline V gene, CDR1 is LGHDT and CDR2 is YNNKEL (reference sequence). The CDR3 loop is CASSRQVSGNTIYF. The DNA of the CDR3 is TGTGCCAGCAGCCGACAGGTATCTGGAAACACCATATATTTT.

This clonotype was recorded a few times. V gene TRBV30 combines with J gene TRBJ2-5; the match to TRBD1 covers 9 bases. The CDR3 sequence is 15 residues long. V shed 2 bases and J 2 bases; nucleotides not matched to a gene: 6. Germline CDR1 reads GTSNPN; CDR2 reads SVGIG (reference sequence). The CDR3 here is CAWSSQTGGQETQYF. DNA for the CDR3: TGTGCCTGGAGTAGCCAGACAGGGGGGCAAGAGACCCAGTACTTC.

This chain joins TRBV20-1 and TRBJ2-4; 12 nucleotides match TRBD1. This CDR3 has 12 residues. Germline CDR1 and CDR2: DFQATT and SNEGSKA (reference sequence). The CDR3 protein is CGGTGGQNIQYF. The DNA of the CDR3 is TGCGGGGGGACAGGGGGCCAAAACATTCAGTACTTC.

The rearrangement joins TRBV29-1 to TRBJ2-5; either TRBD1 or TRBD2 may fit D (5 bases each). The DNA end is more similar to TRBJ2-1, so the J call may be wrong. CDR1 and CDR2 from the germline V gene are SQVTM and ANQGSEA. This CDR3 is 18 amino acids long. CDR3 amino acids: CSVEDLRGSARSSFEQFF. CDR3 sequence (DNA): TGCAGCGTTGAAGATCTGAGGGGTTCAGCCCGCTCGTCCTTTGAGCAGTTCTTC.

This clonotype showed up just a few times. This chain joins TRBV5-1 and TRBJ2-5, with 8 nucleotides matching TRBD1. CDR1 is SGHRS, CDR2 YFSETQ, per germline. J lost 5 bases, V lost 4 bases, and 13 bases had no gene match. This CDR3 is built from 16 residues. The CDR3 coding sequence is TGCGCCAGCAGCGCGGGGACAGGTCCGCATGAGGAGACCCAGTACTTC. This codes for CASSAGTGPHEETQYF.

The genes are TRBV20-1 and TRBJ2-5; TRBD2 agrees at 8 bases. The CDR3 is 15 residues long. The trim removed 1 base at V and 3 bases at J, leaving 7 bases unmatched. Germline values: CDR1 DFQATT, CDR2 SNEGSKA (reference sequence). In DNA, the CDR3 is TGCAGTGCTAGAGTCCCCGGGACTAGGAAAGAGACCCAGTACTTC. Its protein is CSARVPGTRKETQYF.

The sample holds a few counts of this clonotype. The V gene is TRBV2, the J gene TRBJ2-1, with 12 nucleotides matching TRBD2. J lost 6 bases, V lost 5 bases, and 2 bases had no gene match. Germline V gene sequence: CDR1 SNHLY, CDR2 FYNNEI. CDR3 length: 14 amino acids. The CDR3 here is CASSRTSGINEQFF. For the CDR3, the DNA is TGTGCCAGCAGTCGGACTAGCGGGATCAATGAGCAGTTCTTC.

This rearrangement joins TRBV20-1 to TRBJ2-5; 10 bases agree with TRBD2. The assigned J gene may be wrong: the sequence end matches TRBJ2-7 better. This CDR3 contains 16 residues. Germline CDR1 is DFQATT and CDR2 is SNEGSKA (reference sequence). In DNA form, the CDR3 reads TGCAGTGCTAGAGTGGGAAAAGCGGGAGGGTTCTACGAGCAGTACGTC. It specifies CSARVGKAGGFYEQYV.

The chain couples TRBV2 to TRBJ1-4; the D is unclear. This CDR3 is 14 amino acids long. CDR1 is SNHLY and CDR2 is FYNNEI in the germline V gene. The V and J ends lost 6 bases and 0 bases respectively, with 8 bases between them. The chain's CDR3 is CASRKESTNEKLFF. In DNA, the CDR3 is TGTGCCAGCAGAAAGGAGTCAACTAATGAAAAACTGTTTTTT.

The rearrangement links TRBV20-1 to TRBJ2-3, with 11 bases identical to TRBD2. CDR1 and CDR2 (germline): DFQATT, SNEGSKA (reference sequence). V shed 5 bases, J shed 2 bases, and the junction held 18 bases outside the gene matches. The CDR3 has 19 amino acids. CDR3 bases: TGCAGTGCTGGCGCCCAAGTTGCTAGCGGGAGGCGGATCACAGATACGCAGTATTTT. Its translation is CSAGAQVASGRRITDTQYF.

The sample holds a few counts of this clonotype. CDR3 DNA: TGCGCCAGCAACGGGGAAAGGTGGACAGATACGCAGTATTTT. This codes for CASNGERWTDTQYF. The chain couples TRBV5-1 to TRBJ2-3; a possible D gene is TRBD2 (5 bases). Germline values: CDR1 SGHRS, CDR2 YFSETQ. The CDR3 consists of 14 residues. Trimming pared 6 bases from V and 3 bases from J, leaving 14 bases between.

This rearrangement joins TRBV27 to TRBJ2-4; a possible D gene is TRBD2 (6 bases). Germline V gives CDR1 MNHEY, CDR2 SMNVEV (reference sequence). Between the trimmed V and J ends, which lost 3 bases and 2 bases, there was a span of 8 bases. The length of the CDR3 is 14 residues. In DNA, the CDR3 is TGTGCCAGCAGTTTTCTAGCGACCAAAAACATTCAGTACTTC. Translation: CASSFLATKNIQYF.

This chain uses TRBV20-1 with TRBJ1-1; D may be TRBD1 (6 bases). CDR3 length equals 14 residues. Germline V gene lookup returns CDR1 DFQATT and CDR2 SNEGSKA (reference sequence). The V end was cut by 5 bases, the J end by 0 bases, with 13 bases between. The CDR3 DNA sequence: TGCAGTGCTCTAAAGACAGGAATGAACACTGAAGCTTTCTTT. Its translation: CSALKTGMNTEAFF.

The J gene is TRBJ2-3, the V gene TRBV4-3; a possible D gene is TRBD2 (6 bases). Germline loops: CDR1 LGHNA, CDR2 YSLEER. CDR3 length: 13 amino acids. V was trimmed by 0 bases and J by 7 bases, leaving 8 bases between them. In nucleotides, the CDR3 is TGCGCCAGCAGCCAAGAGGGAGGCCATACGCAGTATTTT. It is translated as CASSQEGGHTQYF.

This chain joins TRBV27 and TRBJ1-2; the match to TRBD1 covers 12 bases. CDR3 length: 15 amino acids. Germline loops: CDR1 MNHEY, CDR2 SMNVEV (reference sequence). V trimming: 3 bases; J trimming: 7 bases; junction bases outside the gene matches: 6. The CDR3 reads CASSLSGQGAGGYTF. For the CDR3, the DNA is TGTGCCAGCAGTTTGTCGGGACAGGGGGCAGGTGGCTACACCTTC.

The V and J genes are TRBV24-1 and TRBJ2-1; D may be TRBD1 or TRBD2 (5 bases each). The CDR3 sequence is 15 residues long. V lost 1 base to trimming and J lost 12 bases, with 18 bases between them. The germline V gene has CDR1 KGHDR and CDR2 SFDVKD. The CDR3 loop reads CATSDFRGRNDGQFF. Written as DNA, the CDR3 is TGTGCCACCAGTGATTTCCGGGGCCGGAATGATGGGCAGTTCTTC.

A few counts support this clonotype. The chain has TRBV20-1 and TRBJ2-4; no firm D call. Germline-derived CDR1 and CDR2 are DFQATT and SNEGSKA (reference sequence). Trimming took off 8 bases at V and 0 bases at J, with 11 bases between the two ends. The CDR3 loop spans 13 amino acids. CDR3 in amino acids: CSRGSLAKNIQYF. CDR3 coding DNA: TGCAGTAGAGGCTCCTTAGCCAAAAACATTCAGTACTTC.

This clonotype was found a few times. This is likely a read error, given that the CDR3 carries no conserved phenylalanine or tryptophan at its end. The V and J genes are TRBV5-1 and TRBJ2-5, with D possibly matching TRBD2 (5 bases). The CDR3 loop spans 13 amino acids. Germline V gene sequence: CDR1 SGHRS, CDR2 YFSETQ. Trimming left V 0 bases short and J 11 bases short, with 14 bases between. CDR3 DNA sequence: TGCGCCAGCAGCTTGGAAATTGGTTGGGAGCAGTACGTC. It is translated as CASSLEIGWEQYV.